The next 24 T cell receptor beta chains were all read from a single sample in a study of response to subunit inactivated influenza vaccine (dated by TCRdb to between 2018 and 2020). Library generation was performed with RT-PCR. Sequencing took place on an Illumina HiSeq 2500. In-frame beta chains were kept once TCRdb had trimmed the public reads at Q25 with fastp and called clones with MiXCR. Under each unique CDR3 protein, matching rows form one entry showing the most common genes and DNA. For this sample the table gives around 480,000 distinct CDR3 sequences, of which approximately 10% were detected only once. Roughly 12% of the sample belongs to the ten largest clones. The time point label, as the study defines it: 45 to 50 days after influenza vaccine administration. Material: PBMCs from blood, obtained roughly 45 days after vaccination. The receptors here all came from a man aged 50 to 59 who received an inactivated influenza vaccine. Donor details come from another sample of the same person, matched by shared clones.

The chain has TRBV5-1 and TRBJ2-5, with D unclear. V shed 0 bases and J shed 5 bases, with 11 bases lying between them. This CDR3 contains 14 residues. From germline, CDR1 is SGHRS and CDR2 YFSETQ. DNA for the CDR3: TGCGCCAGCAGCTTGGTTGCGTTAGGGGAGACCCAGTACTTC. Its protein product is CASSLVALGETQYF.

The V and J genes are TRBV3-1 and TRBJ2-1; the D gene is possibly TRBD2 (6 bases). The V gene's germline CDR1 is LGHDT and CDR2 YNNKEL (reference sequence). The germline V and J ends were trimmed by 0 bases and 9 bases, with 18 bases remaining between them. The CDR3 length is 16 residues. The CDR3 is CASSQDLTYGGVEQFF. The CDR3 bases are TGTGCCAGCAGCCAAGATTTGACCTACGGCGGGGTTGAGCAGTTCTTC.

This clonotype turned up a few times. The chain couples TRBV4-1 to TRBJ2-1; D not resolved. The CDR3 has 15 amino acids. The V end was cut by 0 bases, the J end by 2 bases, with 8 bases between. The germline gives CDR1 MGHRA, CDR2 YSYEKL. The CDR3 sequence is CASSQERKAYNEQFF. CDR3 coding DNA: TGCGCCAGCAGCCAAGAGAGAAAGGCCTACAATGAGCAGTTCTTC.

The CDR3 region has the DNA TGTGCCACCAGCCAAACAGGGACAGGGGGCAGCGGAGAGCAGTTCTTC. Translating gives CATSQTGTGGSGEQFF. The chain recombines TRBV15 with TRBJ2-1, with 12 bases lining up with TRBD1. Germline-derived CDR1 and CDR2 are LNHNV and YYDKDF (reference sequence). This CDR3 region has 16 residues. The V gene end was trimmed by 5 bases and the J gene end by 10 bases; junction bases not matched to a gene: 12. Supplemented by reference TRBV15 and TRBJ2-1, the full variable domain reads DAMVIQNPRYQVTQFGKPVTLSCSQTLNHNVMYWYQQKSSQAPKLLFHYYDKDFNNEADTPDNFQSRRPNTSFCFLDIRSPGLGDTAMYLCATSQTGTGGSGEQFFGPGTRLTVL.

This clonotype has a handful of counts. This sequence joins TRBV5-1 and TRBJ2-3; D tentatively reads TRBD1 or TRBD2 (6 bases each). The germline gives CDR1 SGHRS, CDR2 YFSETQ. The CDR3 contains 14 residues. V was clipped by 1 base and J by 6 bases, with 12 bases between them. The CDR3 coding sequence is TGCGCCAGCAGCTTGTCACAGGGAGGCGATACGCAGTATTTT. It translates to CASSLSQGGDTQYF.

The chain is built from TRBV20-1 and TRBJ2-3, with a possible D match to TRBD2 (5 bases). The CDR3 loop spans 14 amino acids. The germline V gene encodes CDR1 DFQATT and CDR2 SNEGSKA (reference sequence). The V and J ends lost 6 bases and 3 bases respectively, with 16 bases between them. CDR3 nucleotides: TGCAGTGCCGCCGGGATGGCGTTAACAGATACGCAGTATTTT. Its translation: CSAAGMALTDTQYF.

Only a few counts were recorded for this clonotype. The chain carries TRBV20-1 and TRBJ2-5; tentative D call: TRBD2 (6 bases). There are 13 residues in the CDR3. CDR1 is DFQATT and CDR2 is SNEGSKA in the germline V gene (reference sequence). The V gene lost 5 bases and the J gene lost 1 base, with 11 bases spanning the gap. In DNA form, the CDR3 reads TGCAGTGCTGGGGGACTTCTCCAAGAGACCCAGTACTTC. The encoded protein is CSAGGLLQETQYF.

This clonotype has a count of ten or more. The chain couples TRBV5-1 to TRBJ2-7; D perhaps matches TRBD2 (6 bases). Germline V gene sequence: CDR1 SGHRS, CDR2 YFSETQ. Trimming stripped 4 bases from V and 2 bases from J, with 16 bases between. The CDR3 runs to 15 residues. The CDR3 coding sequence is TGCGCCAGCAGCGCCTCCACGGGAGCCCCCTACGAGCAGTACTTC. As protein: CASSASTGAPYEQYF.

This chain joins TRBV25-1 and TRBJ1-1; D not resolved. Germline values: CDR1 MGHDK, CDR2 SYGVNS. Trimming shortened V by 3 bases and J by 5 bases, and 4 bases separated the two germline ends. This CDR3 is built from 11 residues. The CDR3 DNA reads as TGTGCCAGCAGTGAGGGTACTGAAGCTTTCTTT. As protein: CASSEGTEAFF. Full variable domain (outside the CDR3, taken from reference TRBV25-1 and TRBJ1-1): EADIYQTPRYLVIGTGKKITLECSQTMGHDKMYWYQQDPGMELHLIHYSYGVNSTEKGDLSSESTVSRIRTEHFPLTLESARPSHTSQYLCASSEGTEAFFGQGTRLTVV.

This chain links TRBV12-3 or TRBV12-4 with TRBJ1-5; D unresolved. Trimming shortened V by 5 bases and J by 7 bases, and 12 bases separated the two germline ends. The CDR3 contains 13 residues. The CDR3 reads CASSLEVRQPQHF. In DNA, the CDR3 is TGTGCCAGCAGTCTAGAAGTGAGGCAGCCCCAGCATTTT.

The J gene is TRBJ2-1, the V gene TRBV12-3 or TRBV12-4; 7 bases line up with TRBD2. J gave up 8 bases and V 7 bases, and 11 bases lay outside the gene matches. The CDR3 extends over 14 amino acids. CDR3 DNA sequence: TGTGCCAGCAAATTGGGGGGGTCTACCGATGAGCAGTTCTTC. Translated, it gives CASKLGGSTDEQFF.

This clonotype was observed at least ten times. The chain couples TRBV3-1 to TRBJ2-1; possible D gene TRBD1, 5 bases. The CDR3 totals 13 residues. Trimming removed 2 bases at V and 10 bases at J, with 12 bases between. Per germline, CDR1 LGHDT and CDR2 YNNKEL (reference sequence). CDR3 region: CASSQRGSPEQFF. The CDR3 nucleotides are TGTGCCAGCAGCCAAAGGGGCAGCCCAGAGCAGTTCTTC.

The V and J genes are TRBV20-1 and TRBJ1-5; unclear D gene. CDR3 length: 14 residues. Germline-derived CDR1 and CDR2 are DFQATT and SNEGSKA (reference sequence). The V and J ends lost 3 bases and 5 bases respectively, with 14 bases between them. The CDR3 DNA reads as TGCAGTGCTAGTGGGTGGGGTTCTGATCAGCCCCAGCATTTT. Translated: CSASGWGSDQPQHF.

This clonotype was found a few times. The rearrangement joins TRBV7-9 to TRBJ2-1, with 7 bases identical to TRBD1. V gave up 0 bases and J gave up 6 bases; unmatched junction bases: 8. CDR1 and CDR2 (germline): SEHNR, FQNEAQ (reference sequence). The CDR3 is 16 amino acids. CDR3 residues: CASSLARTGKGNEQFF. The CDR3 DNA sequence: TGTGCCAGCAGCTTAGCCAGGACAGGCAAGGGCAATGAGCAGTTCTTC.

This clonotype appeared many times. V and J are TRBV20-1 and TRBJ2-7; 11 positions match TRBD2. Germline lookup yields CDR1 DFQATT and CDR2 SNEGSKA (reference sequence). Trimming cost V 5 bases and J 1 base; bases outside gene matches: 4. This CDR3 region has 14 residues. The CDR3 sequence is CSAPLAGGSYEQYF. The CDR3 DNA reads TGCAGTGCTCCCCTAGCGGGGGGATCCTACGAGCAGTACTTC.

This clonotype was detected many times. The chain employs TRBV12-3 or TRBV12-4 and TRBJ2-1; D ambiguous. Trimming took off 5 bases at V and 4 bases at J, with 15 bases between the two ends. This CDR3 region has 15 residues. CDR3 amino acids: CASSPPGGTYNEQFF. The CDR3 DNA reads as TGTGCCAGCAGTCCTCCCGGCGGTACATACAATGAGCAGTTCTTC.

This clonotype was observed a handful of times. The chain links TRBV15 to TRBJ2-6; D not resolved. The V gene lost 4 bases and the J gene lost 2 bases, with 0 bases spanning the gap. There are 12 residues in the CDR3. Looked up from germline, CDR1 is LNHNV and CDR2 is YYDKDF (reference sequence). CDR3 DNA: TGTGCCACCAGCACTGGGGCCAACGTCCTGACTTTC. This translates into CATSTGANVLTF.

This clonotype has a handful of counts. The rearrangement links TRBV7-2 to TRBJ2-1; 7 bases map to TRBD1. Germline V gene sequence: CDR1 SGHTA, CDR2 FQGNSA. The CDR3 contains 15 residues. The V and J ends lost 1 base and 2 bases, in that order; junction bases with no gene match: 2. This CDR3 reads CASSLEQGPYNEQFF. DNA for the CDR3: TGTGCCAGCAGCTTAGAACAGGGGCCCTACAATGAGCAGTTCTTC.

The V call is TRBV28, the J call TRBJ1-2; the match to TRBD1 covers 9 bases. CDR1 is MDHEN and CDR2 is SYDVKM in the germline V gene. The CDR3 contains 15 residues. Germline trimming cut 6 bases from V and 4 bases from J; bases unmatched to any gene: 9. CDR3 sequence: CASRRGQGTRYGYTF. The CDR3, as DNA: TGTGCCAGCAGACGAGGACAGGGGACTCGCTATGGCTACACCTTC.

This chain connects TRBV5-1 to TRBJ2-7; TRBD2 agrees at 8 bases. Trimming at V came to 4 bases and at J to 1 base, leaving 7 bases not matched to a gene. Germline CDR1 reads SGHRS; CDR2 reads YFSETQ. This CDR3 comprises 15 residues. CDR3 DNA sequence: TGCGCCAGCAGCCCGGGGGCGGGAGGTTCCTACGAGCAGTACTTC. It translates to CASSPGAGGSYEQYF.

The sample holds a few counts of this clonotype. The rearrangement joins TRBV29-1 to TRBJ2-5, with 11 bases aligning to TRBD2. The CDR3 has 16 amino acids. Germline CDR1 reads SQVTM; CDR2 reads ANQGSEA. V was pared by 0 bases and J by 5 bases, with 8 bases of the junction left unmatched. CDR3: CSVEEGSGRAGETQYF. CDR3 DNA: TGCAGCGTTGAAGAGGGTAGCGGGAGGGCCGGGGAGACCCAGTACTTC.

The chain's CDR3 is CASSARGRSTDTQYF. The CDR3 DNA follows: TGCGCCAGCAGTGCCAGGGGGCGAAGCACAGATACGCAGTATTTT. The chain has TRBV10-1 and TRBJ2-3; TRBD1 matches 8 bases. CDR1 is WNHNN and CDR2 is SYGVQD in the germline V gene (reference sequence). V lost 4 bases, J lost 0 bases, and 3 bases stayed unmatched. The CDR3 consists of 15 residues.

The chain has TRBV7-2 and TRBJ1-2, with TRBD1 identical over 8 bases. Per germline, CDR1 SGHTA and CDR2 FQGNSA. The CDR3 is 15 amino acids. The V segment lost 2 bases and the J segment 2 bases; nucleotides outside the gene matches: 4. DNA of the CDR3: TGTGCCAGCAGCTTAAGACGACAGGGGAACTATGGCTACACCTTC. Translation gives CASSLRRQGNYGYTF.

This clonotype was seen a handful of times. The chain employs TRBV4-3 and TRBJ2-2; 7 bases are a match to TRBD2. Germline CDR1 reads LGHNA; CDR2 reads YSLEER. J was trimmed by 1 base and V by 4 bases; bases with no gene match: 6. CDR3 length: 16 residues. CDR3 loop: CASSRGRGVNTGELFF. In nucleotides, the CDR3 is TGCGCCAGCAGCCGGGGACGGGGGGTGAACACCGGGGAGCTGTTTTTT.